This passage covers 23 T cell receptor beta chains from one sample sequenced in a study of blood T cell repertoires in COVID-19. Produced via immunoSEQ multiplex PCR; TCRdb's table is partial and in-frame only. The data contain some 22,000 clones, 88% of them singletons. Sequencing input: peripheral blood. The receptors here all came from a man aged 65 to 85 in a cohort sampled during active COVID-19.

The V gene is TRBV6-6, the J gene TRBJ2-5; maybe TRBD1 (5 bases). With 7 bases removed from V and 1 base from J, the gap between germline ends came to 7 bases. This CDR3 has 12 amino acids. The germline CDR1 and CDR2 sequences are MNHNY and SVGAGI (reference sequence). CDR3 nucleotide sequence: TGTGCCAGCACGGACATCCAAGAGACCCAGTACTTC. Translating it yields CASTDIQETQYF.

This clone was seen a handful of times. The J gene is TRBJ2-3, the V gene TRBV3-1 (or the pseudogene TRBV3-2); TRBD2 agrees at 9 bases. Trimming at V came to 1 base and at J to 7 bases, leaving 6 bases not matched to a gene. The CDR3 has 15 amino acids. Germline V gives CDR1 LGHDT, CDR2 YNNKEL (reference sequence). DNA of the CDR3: TGTGCCAGCAGCCAAGTAGCACTAGCGGGCCATACGCAGTATTTT. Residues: CASSQVALAGHTQYF.

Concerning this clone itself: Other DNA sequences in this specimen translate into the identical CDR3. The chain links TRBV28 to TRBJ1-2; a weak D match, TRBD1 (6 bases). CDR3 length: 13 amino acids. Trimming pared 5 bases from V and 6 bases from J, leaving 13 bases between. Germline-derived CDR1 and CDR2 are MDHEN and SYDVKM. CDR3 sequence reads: CASSKNREDGYTF. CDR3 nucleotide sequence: TGTGCCAGCAGTAAAAACAGGGAAGATGGCTACACCTTC.

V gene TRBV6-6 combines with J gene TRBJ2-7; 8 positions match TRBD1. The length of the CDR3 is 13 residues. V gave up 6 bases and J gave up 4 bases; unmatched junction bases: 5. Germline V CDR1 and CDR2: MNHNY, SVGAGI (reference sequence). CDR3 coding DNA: TGTGCCAGCAGCCCCAGGACAGGGTACGAGCAGTACTTC. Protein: CASSPRTGYEQYF.

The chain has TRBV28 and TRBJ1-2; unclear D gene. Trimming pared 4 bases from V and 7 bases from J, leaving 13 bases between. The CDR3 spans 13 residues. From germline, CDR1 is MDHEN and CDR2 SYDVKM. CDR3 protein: CASSSTLTGGYTF. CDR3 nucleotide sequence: TGTGCCAGCAGTTCAACCCTCACCGGTGGCTACACCTTC.

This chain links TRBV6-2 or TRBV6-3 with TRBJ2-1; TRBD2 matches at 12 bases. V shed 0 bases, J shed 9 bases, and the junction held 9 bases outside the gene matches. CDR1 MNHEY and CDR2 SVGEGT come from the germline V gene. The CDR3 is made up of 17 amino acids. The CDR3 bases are TGTGCCAGCAGTTACTCCCCCCTAGCGGGAGGGCCCGGTGAGCAGTTCTTC. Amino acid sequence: CASSYSPLAGGPGEQFF.

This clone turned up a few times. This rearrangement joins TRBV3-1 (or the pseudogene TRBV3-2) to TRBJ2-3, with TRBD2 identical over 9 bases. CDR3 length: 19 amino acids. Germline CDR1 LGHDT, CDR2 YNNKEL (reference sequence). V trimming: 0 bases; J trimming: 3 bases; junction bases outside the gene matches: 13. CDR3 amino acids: CASSQERMGNSGSTDTQYF. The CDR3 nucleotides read TGTGCCAGCAGCCAAGAGAGGATGGGTAATAGCGGGAGTACAGATACGCAGTATTTT.

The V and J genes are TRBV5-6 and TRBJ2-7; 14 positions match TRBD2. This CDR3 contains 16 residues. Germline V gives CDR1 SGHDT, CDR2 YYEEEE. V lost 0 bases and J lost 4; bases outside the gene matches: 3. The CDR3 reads CASSLVGTSGSYEQYF. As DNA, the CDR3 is TGTGCCAGCAGCTTGGTTGGGACTAGCGGGAGTTACGAGCAGTACTTC.

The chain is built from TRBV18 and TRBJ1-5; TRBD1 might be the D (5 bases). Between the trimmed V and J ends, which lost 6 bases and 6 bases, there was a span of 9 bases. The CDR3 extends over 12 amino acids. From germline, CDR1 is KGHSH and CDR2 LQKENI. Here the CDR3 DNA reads TGTGCCAGCTCCCAGGGCGGTCAGCCCCAGCATTTT. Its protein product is CASSQGGQPQHF.

CDR3 in amino acids: CASSKSSYQETQYF. As DNA, the CDR3 is TGTGCCAGTAGTAAAAGTAGCTACCAAGAGACCCAGTACTTC. The rearrangement joins TRBV19 to TRBJ2-5; D is unresolved. The CDR3 totals 14 residues. CDR1 is LNHDA and CDR2 is SQIVND in the germline V gene (reference sequence). The ends were cut back, 4 bases at V and 0 bases at J, with 9 bases in the middle.

CDR3 region: CASSLAWWQQETQYF. In nucleotides, the CDR3 is TGTGCCAGCAGTTTGGCCTGGTGGCAGCAAGAGACCCAGTACTTC. The V and J genes are TRBV27 and TRBJ2-5; D uncertain. Trimming stripped 3 bases from V and 2 bases from J, with 13 bases between. The CDR3 covers 15 residues. Per germline, CDR1 MNHEY and CDR2 SMNVEV (reference sequence).

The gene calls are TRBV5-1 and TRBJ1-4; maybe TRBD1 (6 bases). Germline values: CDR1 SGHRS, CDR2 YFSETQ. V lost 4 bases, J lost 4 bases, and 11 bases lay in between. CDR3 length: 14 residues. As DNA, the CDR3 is TGCGCCAGCAGCACGGACAGTCGTAATGAAAAACTGTTTTTT. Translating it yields CASSTDSRNEKLFF.

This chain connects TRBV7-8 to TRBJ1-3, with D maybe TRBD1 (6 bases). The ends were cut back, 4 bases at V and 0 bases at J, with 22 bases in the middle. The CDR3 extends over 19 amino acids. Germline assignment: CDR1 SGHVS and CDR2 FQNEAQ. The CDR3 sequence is CASSSKNTRGGPSGNTIYF. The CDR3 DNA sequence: TGTGCCAGCAGCTCCAAGAATACGAGGGGGGGACCCTCTGGAAACACCATATATTTT. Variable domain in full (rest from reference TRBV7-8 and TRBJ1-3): GAGVSQSPRYKVAKRGQDVALRCDPISGHVSLFWYQQALGQGPEFLTYFQNEAQLDKSGLPSDRFFAERPEGSVSTLKIQRTQQEDSAVYLCASSSKNTRGGPSGNTIYFGEGSWLTVV.

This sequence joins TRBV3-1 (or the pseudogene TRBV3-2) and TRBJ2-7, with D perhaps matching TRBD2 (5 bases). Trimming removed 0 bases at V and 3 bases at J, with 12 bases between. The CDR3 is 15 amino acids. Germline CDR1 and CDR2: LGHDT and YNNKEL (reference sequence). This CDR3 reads CASSQERGIHYEQYF. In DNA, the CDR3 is TGTGCCAGCAGCCAAGAACGGGGAATTCACTACGAGCAGTACTTC.

CDR3 bases: TGTGCCAGCAGCGCCTACAGGACTAGCGGTCTGAATGAGCAGTTCTTC. Translation gives CASSAYRTSGLNEQFF. The chain recombines TRBV9 with TRBJ2-1, with 10 bases that match TRBD2. The CDR3 has 16 amino acids. V shed 3 bases, J shed 7 bases, and the junction held 10 bases outside the gene matches. Germline V gene data show CDR1 as SGDLS and CDR2 as YYNGEE.

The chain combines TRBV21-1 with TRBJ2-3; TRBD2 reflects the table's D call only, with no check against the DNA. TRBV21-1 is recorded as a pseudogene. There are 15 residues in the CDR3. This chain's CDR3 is CASSKAEREKNTQYF. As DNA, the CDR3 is TGTGCCAGCAGCAAAGCTGAGCGGGAGAAAAATACGCAGTATTTT.

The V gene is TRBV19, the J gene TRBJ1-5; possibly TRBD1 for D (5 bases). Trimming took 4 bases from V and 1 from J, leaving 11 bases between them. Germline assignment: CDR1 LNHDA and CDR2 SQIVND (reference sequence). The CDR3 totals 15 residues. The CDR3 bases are TGTGCCAGTAGTACAGGGAAGAGGAGCAATCAGCCCCAGCATTTT. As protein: CASSTGKRSNQPQHF. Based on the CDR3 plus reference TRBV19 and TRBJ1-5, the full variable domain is DGGITQSPKYLFRKEGQNVTLSCEQNLNHDAMYWYRQDPGQGLRLIYYSQIVNDFQKGDIAEGYSVSREKKESFPLTVTSAQKNPTAFYLCASSTGKRSNQPQHFGDGTRLSIL.

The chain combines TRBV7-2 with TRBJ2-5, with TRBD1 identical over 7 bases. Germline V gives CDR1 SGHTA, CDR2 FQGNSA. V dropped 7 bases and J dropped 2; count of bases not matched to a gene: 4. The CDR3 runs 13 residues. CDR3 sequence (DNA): TGTGCCAGCACCCGGGACAGACAAGAGACCCAGTACTTC. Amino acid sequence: CASTRDRQETQYF.

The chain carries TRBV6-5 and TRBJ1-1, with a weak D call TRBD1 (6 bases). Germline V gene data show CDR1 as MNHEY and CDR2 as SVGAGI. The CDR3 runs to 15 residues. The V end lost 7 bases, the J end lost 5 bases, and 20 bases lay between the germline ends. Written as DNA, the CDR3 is TGTGCCAGCATCGCGAGGGGGAACAAGGGTACTGAAGCTTTCTTT. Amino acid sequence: CASIARGNKGTEAFF.

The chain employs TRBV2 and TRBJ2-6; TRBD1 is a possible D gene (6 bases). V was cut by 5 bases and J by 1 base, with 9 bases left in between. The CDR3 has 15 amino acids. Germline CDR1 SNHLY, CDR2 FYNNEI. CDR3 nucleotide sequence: TGTGCCAGCAGTCTAGGACAGTCTGGGGCCAACGTCCTGACTTTC. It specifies CASSLGQSGANVLTF. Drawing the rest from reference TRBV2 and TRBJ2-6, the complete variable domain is EPEVTQTPSHQVTQMGQEVILRCVPISNHLYFYWYRQILGQKVEFLVSFYNNEISEKSEIFDDQFSVERPDGSNFTLKIRSTKLEDSAMYFCASSLGQSGANVLTFGAGSRLTVL.

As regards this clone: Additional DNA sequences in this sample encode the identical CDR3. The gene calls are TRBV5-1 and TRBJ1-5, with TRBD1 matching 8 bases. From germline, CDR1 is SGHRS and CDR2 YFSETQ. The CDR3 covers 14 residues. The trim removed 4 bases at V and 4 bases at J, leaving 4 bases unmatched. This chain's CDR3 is CASSPGQGNQPQHF. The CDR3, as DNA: TGCGCCAGCAGCCCCGGACAGGGAAATCAGCCCCAGCATTTT.

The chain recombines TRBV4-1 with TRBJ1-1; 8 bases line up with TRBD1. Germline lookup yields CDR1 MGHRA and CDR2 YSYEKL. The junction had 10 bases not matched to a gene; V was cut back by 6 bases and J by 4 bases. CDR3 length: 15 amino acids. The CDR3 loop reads CASRKGQGASTEAFF. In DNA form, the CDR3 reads TGCGCCAGCAGAAAAGGGCAGGGGGCGTCCACTGAAGCTTTCTTT.

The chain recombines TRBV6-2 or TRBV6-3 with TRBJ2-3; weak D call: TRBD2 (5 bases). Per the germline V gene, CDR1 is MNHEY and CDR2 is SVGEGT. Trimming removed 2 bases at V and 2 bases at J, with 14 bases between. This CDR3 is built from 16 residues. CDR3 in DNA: TGTGCCAGCAGTTACGGCGAGGGAAGGGTCACAGATACGCAGTATTTT. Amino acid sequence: CASSYGEGRVTDTQYF.